A single TCR beta chain is shown here with its context. This specimen belongs to a study of blood T cell repertoires in COVID-19. Study summary: Acute and convalescent COVID-19 specimens originated in the United States, Italy and Spain. Sources were T cells, B-cell-depleted T cells, or PBMCs; the material itself was cDNA or gDNA.

The CDR3 is 14 amino acids. Germline V gives CDR1 MNHEY, CDR2 SVGAGI. V lost 5 bases, J lost 4 bases, and 7 bases stayed unmatched. The Seattle patients, enrolled during active infection, were followed longitudinally. The protocol was immunoSEQ multiplex PCR, while the TCRdb copy is restricted to in-frame clones and leaves out a portion. This sample yields some 250,000 clones, of which about 86% are seen a single time; approximately 12% belongs to the top ten. Sequenced sample: peripheral blood. The clonotype originates from a woman aged 25 to 39 with COVID-19, enrolled during active disease. The V and J genes are TRBV6-5 and TRBJ1-2; 7 nucleotides align to TRBD1. In DNA form, the CDR3 reads TGTGCCAGCAGTCCCAGGGGGTTCGGCTATGGCTACACCTTC. Its translation is CASSPRGFGYGYTF.